This TCR beta chain was observed in a study of early T cells in non-severe SARS-CoV-2 infection. The germline gives CDR1 SQVTM, CDR2 ANQGSEA. V was clipped by 7 bases and J by 2 bases; unmatched bases: 8. This CDR3 has 14 amino acids. This clonotype was observed many times. Individual cDNA molecules received unique molecular identifiers during library preparation. Each CDR3 protein gets one entry after TCRdb re-called the 5' RACE reads with MiXCR. The profile shows under 70,000 distinct CDR3 sequences, roughly 7.8% of them singletons. Sample: whole blood, taken at baseline. This clonotype was obtained from an adult who was a healthcare worker with PCR-confirmed SARS-CoV-2 infection or an uninfected control (not recorded which). The rearrangement uses TRBV29-1 and TRBJ2-5; 9 positions agree with TRBD2. The CDR3 loop reads CSETGLAGQETQYF. CDR3 DNA sequence: TGCAGCGAGACTGGGCTAGCGGGGCAAGAGACCCAGTACTTC.